What follows are 3 T cell receptor beta chains derived from one specimen sequenced in a study of cytomegalovirus exposure and HLA in healthy donors. The PCR made use of 60 Vbeta and 13 Jbeta primers. TCRdb's copy holds only in-frame clones and misses some; the assay was immunoSEQ multiplex PCR. This sample has some 170,000 clones, with 9.5% found just once. Sequenced sample: PBMCs. The receptor source for this set is a woman between 25 and 40 years old in good health and CMV-seropositive.

This rearrangement joins TRBV27 to TRBJ1-4; 7 positions match TRBD1. The CDR3 loop spans 16 amino acids. Germline V CDR1 and CDR2: MNHEY, SMNVEV (reference sequence). J was trimmed by 3 bases and V by 6 bases; bases with no gene match: 10. CDR3 protein: CASRPDRVPANEKLFF. The CDR3 DNA reads as TGTGCCAGCAGGCCAGACAGGGTGCCGGCTAATGAAAAACTGTTTTTT.

This clone has a handful of counts. The rearrangement uses TRBV6-1 and TRBJ1-6; D gene unclear. V was pared by 6 bases and J by 8 bases, with 8 bases between. The CDR3 has 12 amino acids. Germline CDR1 reads MNHNS; CDR2 reads SASEGT. As DNA, the CDR3 is TGTGCCAGCAGCAATCTAGATTCACCCCTCCACTTT. This codes for CASSNLDSPLHF.

CDR3 sequence reads: CASSEGTRGGDTQYF. The CDR3 DNA is TGTGCCAGCAGTGAAGGGACTAGAGGGGGAGATACGCAGTATTTT. J is TRBJ2-3 and V is TRBV2; D is perhaps TRBD2 (7 bases). Germline V gives CDR1 SNHLY, CDR2 FYNNEI. The V end was cut by 1 base, the J end by 5 bases, with 13 bases between. The length of the CDR3 is 15 residues.